This entry describes one TCR beta chain. The sample originates from a study of blood T cell repertoires in COVID-19. Study-level background: There were acute and convalescent COVID-19 samples, and they came from the United States, Italy and Spain.

Trimming took off 3 bases at V and 2 bases at J, with 13 bases between the two ends. Germline CDR1 and CDR2: LGHDT and YNNKEL (reference sequence). CDR3 length: 15 residues. Membership in each cohort depended on participant-reported clinical history. Recovery meant two consecutive negative NP/OP PCR tests, professional clearance, or resolved symptoms. In the authors' workflow: From reference gene primer amplification, estimates of nucleated cell counts were derived. Profiled with immunoSEQ multiplex PCR; TCRdb holds only in-frame clones, not every one. V and J calls and clone size are copied from that table; D and trimming were computed from the DNA. In the table there are under 300,000 clones, 88% of which are singletons.

Sequenced sample: PBMCs or T cells enriched from blood (not recorded which). The chain is built from TRBV3-1 (or the pseudogene TRBV3-2) and TRBJ1-1; a weak D match, TRBD1 (5 bases). This TCR was recovered from a woman in her 30s who had recovered from COVID-19. The CDR3: CASSHPGTLNTEAFF. Here the CDR3 DNA reads TGTGCCAGCAGCCACCCGGGGACTTTAAACACTGAAGCTTTCTTT.